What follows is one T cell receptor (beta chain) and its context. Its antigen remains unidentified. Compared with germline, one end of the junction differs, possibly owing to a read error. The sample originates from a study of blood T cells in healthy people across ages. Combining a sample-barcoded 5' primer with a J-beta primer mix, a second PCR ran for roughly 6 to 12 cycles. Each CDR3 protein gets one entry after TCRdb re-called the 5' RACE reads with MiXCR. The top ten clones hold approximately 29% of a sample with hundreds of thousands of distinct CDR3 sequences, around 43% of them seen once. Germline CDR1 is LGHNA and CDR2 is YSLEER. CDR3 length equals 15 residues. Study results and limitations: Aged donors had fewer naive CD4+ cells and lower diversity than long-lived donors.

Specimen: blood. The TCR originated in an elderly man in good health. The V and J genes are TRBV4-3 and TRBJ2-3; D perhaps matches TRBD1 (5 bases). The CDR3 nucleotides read TGCGCCAGCAGGCAAGAAGGGGCAAACACAGATACGCAGTATTTT. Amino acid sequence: CASRQEGANTDTQYF.